A single T cell receptor beta chain is shown here with its context. Trimming pared 6 bases from V and 6 bases from J, leaving 14 bases between. Germline V lookup: CDR1 SGHDN, CDR2 FVKESK. The length of the CDR3 is 14 residues. The data belong to a study of blood T cell repertoires in COVID-19. Here immunoSEQ multiplex PCR was the method, and the copy in TCRdb shows in-frame clones only, minus some. This repertoire shows about 120,000 clones, about 83% found once; its top ten account for under 4%. This clonotype originated in a woman aged 25 to 39 who had recovered from COVID-19. J is TRBJ2-2 and V is TRBV14, with TRBD1 as a possible D gene (6 bases). The source material was PBMCs or T cells enriched from blood (not recorded which). The CDR3 protein is CASSLSPGAGELFF. The CDR3 DNA follows: TGTGCCAGCAGTCTCTCCCCAGGGGCCGGGGAGCTGTTTTTT. The full variable domain, in which reference TRBV14 and TRBJ2-2 provide the parts outside the CDR3, is EAGVTQFPSHSVIEKGQTVTLRCDPISGHDNLYWYRRVMGKEIKFLLHFVKESKQDESGMPNNRFLAERTGGTYSTLKVQPAELEDSGVYFCASSLSPGAGELFFGEGSRLTVL.